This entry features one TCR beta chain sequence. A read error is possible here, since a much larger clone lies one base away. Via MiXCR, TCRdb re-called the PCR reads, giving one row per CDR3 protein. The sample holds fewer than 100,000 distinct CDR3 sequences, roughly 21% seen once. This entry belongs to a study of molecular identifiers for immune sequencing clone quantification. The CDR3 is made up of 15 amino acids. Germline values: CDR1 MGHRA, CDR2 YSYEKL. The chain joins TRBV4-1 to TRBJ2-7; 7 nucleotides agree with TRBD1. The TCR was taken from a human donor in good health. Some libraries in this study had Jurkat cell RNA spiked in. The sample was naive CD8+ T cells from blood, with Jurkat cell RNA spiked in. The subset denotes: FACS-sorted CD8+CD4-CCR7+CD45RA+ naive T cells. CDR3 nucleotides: TGCGCCAACAGCCAAATTTTTAGGGGGCTGTACGAGCAGTACTTC. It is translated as CANSQIFRGLYEQYF.